This TCR beta chain comes out of a study of blood T cell repertoires in COVID-19. The CDR3 length is 13 residues. V lost 4 bases, J lost 1 base, and 1 base stayed unmatched. The germline V gene encodes CDR1 SGHDT and CDR2 YYEEEE. Generated by immunoSEQ multiplex PCR, the TCRdb table keeps only in-frame clones and is missing some. The table includes over 150,000 clones, more than 75% detected once. The chain is built from TRBV5-6 and TRBJ2-7, with 8 bases lining up with TRBD1. The sequenced sample consisted of peripheral blood. This receptor was identified in a man aged 50-60 years who had recovered from COVID-19. The CDR3 DNA is TGTGCCAGCAGCCGGACAGGGTCCTACGAGCAGTACTTC. Amino acids: CASSRTGSYEQYF.